This T cell receptor (beta chain) was identified in a study of glioma-infiltrating T cells after dendritic cell vaccination. Regarding time point: after dendritic cell vaccination, including at tumor progression/relapse. This CDR3 is built from 15 residues. J lost 0 bases, V lost 3 bases, and 2 bases had no gene match. Germline V gene lookup returns CDR1 KGHSH and CDR2 LQKENI. Assay used: immunoSEQ multiplex PCR; TCRdb lists only in-frame clones, some missing. The sample lists about 65,000 clones, around nine tenths seen once, with under 14% in the top ten. Material: blood, obtained after dendritic cell vaccination. The TCR sequence derives from a human donor with glioblastoma. The chain has TRBV18 and TRBJ2-5, with 9 bases identical to TRBD1. The CDR3 loop is CASSPGTGNQETQYF. As DNA, the CDR3 is TGTGCCAGCTCACCGGGGACAGGGAACCAAGAGACCCAGTACTTC. Combining the CDR3 with reference TRBV18 and TRBJ2-5 gives the whole variable domain NAGVMQNPRHLVRRRGQEARLRCSPMKGHSHVYWYRQLPEEGLKFMVYLQKENIIDESGMPKERFSAEFPKEGPSILRIQQVVRGDSAAYFCASSPGTGNQETQYFGPGTRLLVL.